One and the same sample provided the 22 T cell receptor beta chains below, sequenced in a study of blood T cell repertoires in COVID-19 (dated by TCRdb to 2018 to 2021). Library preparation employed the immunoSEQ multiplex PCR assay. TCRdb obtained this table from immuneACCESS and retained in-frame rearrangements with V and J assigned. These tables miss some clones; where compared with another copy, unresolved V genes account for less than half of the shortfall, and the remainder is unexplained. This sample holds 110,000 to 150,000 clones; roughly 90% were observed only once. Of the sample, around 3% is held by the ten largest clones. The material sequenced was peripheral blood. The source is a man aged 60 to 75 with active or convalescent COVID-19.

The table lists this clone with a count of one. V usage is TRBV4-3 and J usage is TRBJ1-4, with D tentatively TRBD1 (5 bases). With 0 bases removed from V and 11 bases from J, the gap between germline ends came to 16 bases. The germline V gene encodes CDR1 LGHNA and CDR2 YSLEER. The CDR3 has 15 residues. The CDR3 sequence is CASSQEGVPEGKLFF. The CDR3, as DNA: TGCGCCAGCAGCCAAGAAGGGGTTCCCGAAGGGAAACTGTTTTTT.

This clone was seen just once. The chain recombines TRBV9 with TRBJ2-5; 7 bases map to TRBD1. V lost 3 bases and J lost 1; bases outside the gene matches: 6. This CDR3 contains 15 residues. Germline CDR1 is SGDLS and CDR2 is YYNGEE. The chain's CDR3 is CASSESGQVQETQYF. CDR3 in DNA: TGTGCCAGCAGCGAGTCCGGACAGGTCCAAGAGACCCAGTACTTC.

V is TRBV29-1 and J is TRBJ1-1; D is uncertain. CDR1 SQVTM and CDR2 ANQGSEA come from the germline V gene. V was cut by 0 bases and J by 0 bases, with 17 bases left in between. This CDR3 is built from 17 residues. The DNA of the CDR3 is TGCAGCGTTGAAGATCAGGCGGGAACTTACATGAACACTGAAGCTTTCTTT. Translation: CSVEDQAGTYMNTEAFF.

The CDR3 DNA follows: TGCGCCAGCAGCCAAGAAGGGGGGGCGAAGACCCAGTACTTC. Translating gives CASSQEGGAKTQYF. J is TRBJ2-5 and V is TRBV4-3, with D possibly TRBD2 on 7 matching bases. The CDR3 spans 14 residues. Germline V lookup: CDR1 LGHNA, CDR2 YSLEER. V was pared by 0 bases and J by 6 bases, with 11 bases between.

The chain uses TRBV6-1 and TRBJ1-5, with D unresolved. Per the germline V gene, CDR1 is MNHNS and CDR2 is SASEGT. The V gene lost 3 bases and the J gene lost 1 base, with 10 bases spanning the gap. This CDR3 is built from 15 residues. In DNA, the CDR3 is TGTGCCAGCAGTGATCAGGAGGGAAGCAATCAGCCCCAGCATTTT. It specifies CASSDQEGSNQPQHF.

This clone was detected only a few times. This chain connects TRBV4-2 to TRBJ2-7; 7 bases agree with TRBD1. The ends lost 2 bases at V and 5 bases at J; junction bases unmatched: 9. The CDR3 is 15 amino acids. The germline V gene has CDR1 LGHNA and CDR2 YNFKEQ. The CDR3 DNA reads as TGTGCCAGCAGCCAAACAAGACAGGGCGGGCACGAGCAGTACTTC. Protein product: CASSQTRQGGHEQYF.

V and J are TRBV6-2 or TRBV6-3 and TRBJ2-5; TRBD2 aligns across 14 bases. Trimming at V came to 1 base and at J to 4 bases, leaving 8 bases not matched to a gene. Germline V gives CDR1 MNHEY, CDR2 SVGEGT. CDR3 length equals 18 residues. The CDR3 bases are TGTGCCAGCAGTTACTTAGGACCGACTAGCGGGGGGGGAGAGACCCAGTACTTC. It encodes CASSYLGPTSGGGETQYF.

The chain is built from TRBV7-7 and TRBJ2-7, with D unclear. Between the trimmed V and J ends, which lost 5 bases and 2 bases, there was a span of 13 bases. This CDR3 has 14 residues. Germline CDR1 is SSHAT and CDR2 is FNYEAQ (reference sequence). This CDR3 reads CASSALEQAYEQYF. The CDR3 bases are TGTGCCAGCAGCGCTCTAGAACAAGCCTACGAGCAGTACTTC. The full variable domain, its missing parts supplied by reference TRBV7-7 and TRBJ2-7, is GAGVSQSPRYKVTKRGQDVTLRCDPISSHATLYWYQQALGQGPEFLTYFNYEAQPDKSGLPSDRFSAERPEGSISTLTIQRTEQRDSAMYRCASSALEQAYEQYFGPGTRLTVT.

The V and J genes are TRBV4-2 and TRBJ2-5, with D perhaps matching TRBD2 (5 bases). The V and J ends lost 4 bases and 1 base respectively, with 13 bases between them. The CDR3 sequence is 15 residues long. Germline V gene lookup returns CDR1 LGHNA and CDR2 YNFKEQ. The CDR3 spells CASSPAGRVQETQYF. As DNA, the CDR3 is TGTGCCAGCAGCCCGGCGGGCCGGGTCCAAGAGACCCAGTACTTC.

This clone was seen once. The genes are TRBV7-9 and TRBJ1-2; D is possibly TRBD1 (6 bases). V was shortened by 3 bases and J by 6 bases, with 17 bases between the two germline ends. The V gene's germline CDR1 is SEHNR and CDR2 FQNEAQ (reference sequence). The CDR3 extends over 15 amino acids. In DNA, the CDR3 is TGTGCCAGCAGCTTTCTCTCTACAGGGAAGGATGGCTACACCTTC. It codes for CASSFLSTGKDGYTF. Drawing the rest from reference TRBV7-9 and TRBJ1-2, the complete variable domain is DTGVSQNPRHKITKRGQNVTFRCDPISEHNRLYWYRQTLGQGPEFLTYFQNEAQLEKSRLLSDRFSAERPKGSFSTLEIQRTEQGDSAMYLCASSFLSTGKDGYTFGSGTRLTVV.

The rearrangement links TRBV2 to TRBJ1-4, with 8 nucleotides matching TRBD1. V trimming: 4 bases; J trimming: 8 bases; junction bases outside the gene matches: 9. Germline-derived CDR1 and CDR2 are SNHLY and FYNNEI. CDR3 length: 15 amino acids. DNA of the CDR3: TGTGCCAGCAGTGGGAGGACAGGGAACGGCGAAAAACTGTTTTTT. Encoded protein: CASSGRTGNGEKLFF.

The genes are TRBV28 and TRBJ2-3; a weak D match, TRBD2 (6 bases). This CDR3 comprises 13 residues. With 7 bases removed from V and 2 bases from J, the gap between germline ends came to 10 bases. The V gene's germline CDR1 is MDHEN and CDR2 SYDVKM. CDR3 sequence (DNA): TGTGCCAGCAACGGGGACTCCACAGATACGCAGTATTTT. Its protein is CASNGDSTDTQYF.

In DNA form, the CDR3 reads TGTGCCAGCAGCGTACCGGGACAGGGGAATGAAAAACTGTTTTTT. This encodes CASSVPGQGNEKLFF. The chain employs TRBV9 and TRBJ1-4; TRBD1 matches 10 bases. Germline V gene lookup returns CDR1 SGDLS and CDR2 YYNGEE. V lost 1 base to trimming and J lost 5 bases; unmatched junction nucleotides: 2. This CDR3 comprises 15 residues.

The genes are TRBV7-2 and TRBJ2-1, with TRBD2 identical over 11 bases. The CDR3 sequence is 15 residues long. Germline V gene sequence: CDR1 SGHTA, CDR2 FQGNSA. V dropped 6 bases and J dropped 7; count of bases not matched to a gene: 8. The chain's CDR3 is CASRPRLAGLNEQFF. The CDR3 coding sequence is TGTGCCAGCAGACCCAGACTAGCGGGGTTAAATGAGCAGTTCTTC.

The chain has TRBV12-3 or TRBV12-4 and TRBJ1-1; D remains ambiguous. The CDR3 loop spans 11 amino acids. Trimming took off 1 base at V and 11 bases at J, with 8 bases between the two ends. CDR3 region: CASSLGWEAFF. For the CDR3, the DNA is TGTGCCAGCAGTTTAGGGTGGGAGGCTTTCTTT.

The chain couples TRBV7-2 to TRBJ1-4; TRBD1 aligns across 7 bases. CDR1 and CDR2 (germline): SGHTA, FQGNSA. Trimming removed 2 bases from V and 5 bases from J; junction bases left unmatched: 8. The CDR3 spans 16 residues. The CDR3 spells CASSLRRQGINEKLFF. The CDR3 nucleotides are TGTGCCAGCAGCTTAAGAAGACAGGGAATAAATGAAAAACTGTTTTTT.

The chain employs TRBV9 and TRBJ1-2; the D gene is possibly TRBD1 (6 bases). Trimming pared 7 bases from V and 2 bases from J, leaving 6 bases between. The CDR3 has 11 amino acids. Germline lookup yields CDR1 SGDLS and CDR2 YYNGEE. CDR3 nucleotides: TGTGCCAGCGGGGGCAACTATGGCTACACCTTC. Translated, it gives CASGGNYGYTF.

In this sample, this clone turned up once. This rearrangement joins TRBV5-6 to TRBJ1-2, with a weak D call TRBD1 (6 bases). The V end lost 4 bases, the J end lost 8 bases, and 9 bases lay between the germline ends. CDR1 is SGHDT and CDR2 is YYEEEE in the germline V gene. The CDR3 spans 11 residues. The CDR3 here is CASSNRGGYTF. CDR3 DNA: TGTGCCAGCAGCAATAGGGGGGGCTACACCTTC.

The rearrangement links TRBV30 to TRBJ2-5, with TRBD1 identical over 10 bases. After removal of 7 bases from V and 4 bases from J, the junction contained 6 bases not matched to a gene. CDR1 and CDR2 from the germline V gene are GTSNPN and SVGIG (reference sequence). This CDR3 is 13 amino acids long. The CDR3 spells CASTTGGGETQYF. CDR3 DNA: TGTGCCTCAACGACAGGGGGCGGAGAGACCCAGTACTTC.

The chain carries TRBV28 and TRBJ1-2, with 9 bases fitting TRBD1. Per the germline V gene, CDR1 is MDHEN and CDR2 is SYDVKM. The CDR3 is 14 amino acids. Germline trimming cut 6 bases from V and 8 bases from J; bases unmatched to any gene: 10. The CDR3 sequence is CASRPPGQGRGYTF. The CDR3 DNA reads TGTGCCAGCAGGCCCCCGGGACAGGGTAGGGGCTACACCTTC.

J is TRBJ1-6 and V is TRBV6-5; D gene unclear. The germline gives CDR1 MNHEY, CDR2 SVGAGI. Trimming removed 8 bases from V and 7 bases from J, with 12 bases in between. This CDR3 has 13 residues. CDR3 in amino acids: CASVRGANSPLHF. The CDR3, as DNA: TGTGCCAGCGTTCGGGGAGCCAATTCACCCCTCCACTTT.

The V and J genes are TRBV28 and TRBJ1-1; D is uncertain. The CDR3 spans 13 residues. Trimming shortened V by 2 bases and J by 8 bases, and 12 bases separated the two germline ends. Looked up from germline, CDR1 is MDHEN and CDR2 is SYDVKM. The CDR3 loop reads CASSLTAITEAFF. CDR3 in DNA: TGTGCCAGCAGTTTAACAGCCATCACCGAAGCTTTCTTT.